This entry features one T cell receptor (beta chain) sequence. Sequencing was performed with immunoSEQ multiplex PCR; in TCRdb, only in-frame clones are kept and a portion is missing. The table includes around 2.1 million clones, under 95% detected once. This entry comes from a study of shared clonotypes between healthy human individuals. Naivety among CD8 cells was defined by CD45RO negativity and positive CCR7 selection, thereby excluding terminally differentiated effector memory CD45RA+ cells. CDR1 and CDR2 from the germline V gene are LNHDA and SQIVND (reference sequence). CDR3 length: 15 amino acids. V lost 5 bases and J lost 0, with 10 bases in between.

V is TRBV19 and J is TRBJ2-2; tentatively, D is TRBD1 (6 bases). This receptor was identified in a man aged 18 to 30 in good health. Some clones in this sample may be carry-over from other donors' samples. The specimen sequenced was naive CD8+ T cells from PBMCs. The CDR3 bases are TGTGCCAGTAGTCTGGGACACACGAACACCGGGGAGCTGTTTTTT. Its protein product is CASSLGHTNTGELFF.